This is a list of T cell receptor beta chains from one sample in a study of control samples from healthy donors and cancer patients. The protocol was immunoSEQ multiplex PCR, while the TCRdb copy is restricted to in-frame clones and leaves out a portion. The table includes about 160,000 clones, over 90% detected once. Sequencing was done on a sample of blood. Receptors originate from a woman younger than 45 in good health. The CDR3 runs from the conserved cysteine through the conserved F or W. D genes are given only for firm matches. The size field is filled for only some rows; it gives once, few, many or a size class.

>NA|NA|TRBV15|TRBJ2-1
CATSRTIGGQFF
TGTGCCACCAGCAGAACTATTGGGGGTCAGTTCTTC
>NA|NA|TRBV13|TRBJ1-4
CASSLSAPQGIGEKLFF
TGTGCCAGCAGCTTATCAGCCCCCCAGGGGATCGGCGAAAAACTGTTTTTT
>NA|NA|TRBV30|TRBJ1-1
CAWGRTWTTEAFF
TGTGCCTGGGGTCGGACCTGGACCACTGAAGCTTTCTTT
>NA|NA|TRBV28|TRBJ1-6
CASRLRDIINSPLHF
TGTGCCAGCAGGCTCCGGGACATAATTAATTCACCCCTCCACTTT
>NA|NA|TRBV6-4|TRBJ2-7
CASSDESSMAYEQYF
TGTGCCAGCAGTGACGAGTCGTCCATGGCCTACGAGCAGTACTTC
>NA|once|TRBV7-7|TRBJ2-3
CASSPLRGGSGTQYF
TGTGCTAGCAGCCCCCTGCGAGGCGGCTCGGGTACGCAGTATTTT
>NA|NA|TRBV19|TRBJ2-2
CASSIDVGRTNTGELFF
TGTGCCAGTAGTATAGATGTGGGCAGAACGAACACCGGGGAGCTGTTTTTT
>NA|NA|TRBV3-1/TRBV3-2|TRBJ1-4
CASSFRGNEKLFF
TGTGCCAGCAGCTTTAGGGGTAATGAAAAACTGTTTTTT
>TRBD1|NA|TRBV5-1|TRBJ1-1
CASSPRTGGRNTEAFF
TGCGCCAGCAGCCCTAGGACAGGGGGTAGAAACACTGAAGCTTTCTTT
>TRBD1|once|TRBV5-1|TRBJ2-5
CASSARTGQETQYF
TGCGCCAGCAGCGCCAGGACAGGGCAAGAGACCCAGTACTTC
>NA|NA|TRBV24-1|TRBJ2-1
CATSGAVSSYNEQFF
TGTGCCACCAGTGGCGCAGTTAGCTCCTACAATGAGCAGTTCTTC
>NA|NA|TRBV4-1|TRBJ2-1
CASSQATEAALFRQFF
TGCGCCAGCAGCCAGGCGACAGAAGCCGCCTTATTTAGGCAGTTCTTC
>TRBD1|NA|TRBV10-3|TRBJ2-7
CAISEGGQGSTYEQYF
TGTGCCATCAGTGAAGGAGGACAGGGATCGACCTACGAGCAGTACTTC
>NA|NA|TRBV6-1|TRBJ2-7
CASSETLTLYEQYF
TGTGCCAGCAGTGAAACGTTAACCCTTTACGAGCAGTACTTC
>TRBD1|NA|TRBV6-2/TRBV6-3|TRBJ1-6
CASSSDRELYNSPLHF
TGTGCCAGCAGCTCAGACAGGGAGCTGTATAATTCACCCCTCCACTTT
>NA|NA|TRBV5-1|TRBJ1-1
CASSLAGEGNTEAFF
TGCGCCAGCAGCTTGGCAGGGGAGGGGAACACTGAAGCTTTCTTT
>NA|NA|TRBV19|TRBJ2-7
CASRSRRHPGEQYF
TGTGCCAGTAGGAGTCGTCGGCACCCCGGCGAGCAGTACTTC
>NA|NA|TRBV5-1|TRBJ2-7
CASSRTGSYEQYF
TGCGCCAGCAGCCGTACAGGGTCCTACGAGCAGTACTTC
>NA|NA|TRBV11-3|TRBJ1-2
CASSITAIYGYTF
TGTGCCAGCAGCATCACAGCTATCTATGGCTACACCTTC
>TRBD1|NA|TRBV6-1|TRBJ2-6
CASSEEGQGANVLTF
TGTGCCAGCAGTGAAGAGGGACAGGGGGCCAACGTCCTGACTTTC
>NA|NA|TRBV5-6|TRBJ1-4
CASSSRDGEAEVGKLFF
TGTGCCAGCAGCTCCCGGGACGGCGAGGCGGAAGTGGGGAAACTGTTTTTT
>TRBD2|few|TRBV4-2|TRBJ2-3
CASSPTGGGGADTQYF
TGTGCCAGCAGCCCGACGGGCGGGGGTGGTGCAGATACGCAGTATTTT
>NA|NA|TRBV30|TRBJ1-1
CAWTIQRNTEAFF
TGTGCCTGGACAATACAGAGGAACACTGAAGCTTTCTTT
>TRBD1|NA|TRBV4-1|TRBJ1-1
CASSQPTTGRTEAFF
TGCGCCAGCAGCCAACCAACGACAGGGCGTACTGAAGCTTTCTTT
>NA|NA|TRBV28|TRBJ1-3
CASRRDNFGGNTIYF
TGTGCCAGCAGGAGGGACAACTTTGGAGGAAACACCATATATTTT
>NA|NA|TRBV13|TRBJ1-3
CANSLFRNTIYF
TGTGCCAACAGCTTATTCCGAAACACCATATATTTT
>NA|NA|TRBV11-1|TRBJ2-1
CASSFSLLYDNEQFF
TGTGCCAGCAGTTTCAGCTTGCTGTATGACAATGAGCAGTTCTTC
>TRBD1|NA|TRBV7-2|TRBJ2-7
CASSLDRNEQYF
TGTGCCAGCAGCCTGGACAGGAACGAGCAGTACTTC
>NA|NA|TRBV29-1|TRBJ2-4
CSVERWSVGLAKNIQYF
TGCAGCGTTGAGAGGTGGTCGGTAGGACTAGCCAAAAACATTCAGTACTTC
>NA|NA|TRBV24-1|TRBJ2-5
CATSDSGPGETQYF
TGTGCCACCAGTGATTCAGGGCCGGGGGAGACCCAGTACTTC
>NA|NA|TRBV3-1/TRBV3-2|TRBJ1-4
CASSPTPTNEKLFF
TGTGCCAGCAGCCCAACCCCAACTAATGAAAAACTGTTTTTT
>TRBD1|NA|TRBV18|TRBJ2-7
CASSLGQVPAEEQYF
TGTGCCAGCTCACTGGGACAGGTCCCCGCGGAAGAGCAGTACTTC
>NA|once|TRBV3-1/TRBV3-2|TRBJ1-1
CASSQGLGNTEAFF
TGTGCCAGCAGCCAGGGATTGGGGAACACTGAAGCTTTCTTT